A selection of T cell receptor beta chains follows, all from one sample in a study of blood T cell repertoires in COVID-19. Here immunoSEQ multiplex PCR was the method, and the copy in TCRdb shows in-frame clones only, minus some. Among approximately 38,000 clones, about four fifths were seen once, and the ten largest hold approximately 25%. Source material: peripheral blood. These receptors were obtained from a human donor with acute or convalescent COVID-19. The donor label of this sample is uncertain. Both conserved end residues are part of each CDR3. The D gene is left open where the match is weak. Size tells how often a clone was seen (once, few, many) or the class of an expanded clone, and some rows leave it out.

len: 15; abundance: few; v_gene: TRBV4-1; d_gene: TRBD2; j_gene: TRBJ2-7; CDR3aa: CASRNRLAVGYEQYF; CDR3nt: TGCGCCAGCAGAAACCGACTAGCGGTGGGCTACGAGCAGTACTTC
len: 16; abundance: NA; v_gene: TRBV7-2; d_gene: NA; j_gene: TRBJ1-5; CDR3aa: CASSFVGGGGGQPQHF; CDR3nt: TGTGCCAGCAGCTTCGTGGGTGGTGGGGGGGGCCAGCCCCAGCATTTT
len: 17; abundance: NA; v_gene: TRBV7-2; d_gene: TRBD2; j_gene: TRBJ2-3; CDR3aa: CASSLELAGGVGDTQYF; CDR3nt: TGTGCCAGCAGCTTAGAACTAGCGGGAGGAGTCGGCGATACGCAGTATTTT
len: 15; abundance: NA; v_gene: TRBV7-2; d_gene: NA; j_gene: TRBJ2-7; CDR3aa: CASSLDRSSSYEQYF; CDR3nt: TGTGCCAGCAGCTTAGACAGGTCGAGCTCCTACGAGCAGTACTTC
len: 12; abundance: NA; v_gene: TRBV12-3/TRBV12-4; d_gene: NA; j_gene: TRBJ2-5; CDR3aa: CASMSGEETQYF; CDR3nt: TGTGCCAGCATGTCGGGGGAAGAGACCCAGTACTTC
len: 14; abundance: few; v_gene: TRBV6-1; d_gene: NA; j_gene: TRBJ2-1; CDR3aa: CASSEADNYNEQFF; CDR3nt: TGTGCCAGCAGTGAAGCGGACAACTACAATGAGCAGTTCTTC
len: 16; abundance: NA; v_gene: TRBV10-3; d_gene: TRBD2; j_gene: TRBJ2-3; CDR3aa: CAISGAGTSGTDTQYF; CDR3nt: TGTGCCATCAGCGGAGCCGGGACTAGCGGCACAGATACGCAGTATTTT
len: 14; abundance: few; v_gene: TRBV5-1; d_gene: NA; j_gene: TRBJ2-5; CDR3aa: CASSLDRGTETQYF; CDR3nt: TGCGCCAGCAGCTTGGATCGCGGAACTGAGACCCAGTACTTC
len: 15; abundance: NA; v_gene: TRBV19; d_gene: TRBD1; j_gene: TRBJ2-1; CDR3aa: CASTPDRSSYNEQFF; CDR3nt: TGTGCCAGTACCCCGGACAGGAGCTCCTACAATGAGCAGTTCTTC
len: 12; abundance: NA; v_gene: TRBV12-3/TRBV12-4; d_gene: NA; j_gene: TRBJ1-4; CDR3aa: CASRAGGEKLFF; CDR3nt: TGTGCCAGCAGGGCGGGCGGTGAAAAACTGTTTTTT
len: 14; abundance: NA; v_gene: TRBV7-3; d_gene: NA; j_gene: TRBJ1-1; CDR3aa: CASSEGSWNTEAFF; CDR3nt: TGTGCCAGCAGCGAGGGATCGTGGAACACTGAAGCTTTCTTT
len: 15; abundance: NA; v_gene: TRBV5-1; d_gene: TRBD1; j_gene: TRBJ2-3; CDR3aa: CASRRTGASTDTQYF; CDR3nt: TGCGCCAGCAGGAGGACAGGAGCGAGCACAGATACGCAGTATTTT
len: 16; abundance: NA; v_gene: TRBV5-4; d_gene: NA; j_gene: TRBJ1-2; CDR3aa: CASSSRWGGANYGYTF; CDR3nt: TGTGCCAGCAGCTCTCGGTGGGGCGGAGCTAACTATGGCTACACCTTC
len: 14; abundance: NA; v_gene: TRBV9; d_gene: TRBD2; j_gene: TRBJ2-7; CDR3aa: CASSEGGRGAEQYF; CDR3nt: TGTGCCAGCAGCGAGGGTGGGCGGGGGGCAGAGCAGTACTTC
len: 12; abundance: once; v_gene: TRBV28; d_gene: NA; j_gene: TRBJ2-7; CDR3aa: CASRYSPSEQYF; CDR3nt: TGTGCCAGCAGGTACTCACCCTCCGAGCAGTACTTC
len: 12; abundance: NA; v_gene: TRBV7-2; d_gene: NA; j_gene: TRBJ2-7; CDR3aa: CASSPGRYEQYF; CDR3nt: TGTGCCAGCAGCCCGGGGAGGTACGAGCAGTACTTC
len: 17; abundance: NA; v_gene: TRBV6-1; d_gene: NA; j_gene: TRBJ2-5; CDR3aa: CASSERFRQGGRETQYF; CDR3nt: TGTGCCAGCAGTGAACGGTTTAGGCAGGGTGGTCGAGAGACCCAGTACTTC
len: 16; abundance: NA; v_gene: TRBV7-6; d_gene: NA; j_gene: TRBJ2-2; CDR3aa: CASSLGPRGGTGELFF; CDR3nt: TGTGCCAGCAGCTTAGGCCCCAGGGGCGGTACCGGGGAGCTGTTTTTT
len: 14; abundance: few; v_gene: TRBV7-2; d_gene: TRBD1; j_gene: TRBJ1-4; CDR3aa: CASSPGQYSGKLFF; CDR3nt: TGTGCCAGCAGCCCGGGACAGTATAGTGGAAAACTGTTTTTT
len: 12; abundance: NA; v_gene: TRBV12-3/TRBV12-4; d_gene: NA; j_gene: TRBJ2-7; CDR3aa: CASSLDEDEQYF; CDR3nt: TGTGCCAGCAGTTTAGATGAGGACGAGCAGTACTTC
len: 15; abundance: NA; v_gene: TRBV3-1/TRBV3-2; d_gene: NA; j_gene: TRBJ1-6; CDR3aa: CASSLSRTPNSPLHF; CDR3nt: TGTGCCAGCAGCCTCTCCCGGACACCCAATTCACCCCTCCACTTT
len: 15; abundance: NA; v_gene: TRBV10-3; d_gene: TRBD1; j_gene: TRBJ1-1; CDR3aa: CAISETTGYPTEAFF; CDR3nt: TGTGCCATCAGTGAGACGACAGGGTACCCCACTGAAGCTTTCTTT
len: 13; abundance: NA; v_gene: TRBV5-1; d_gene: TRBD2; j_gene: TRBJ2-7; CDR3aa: CASKERGGYEQYF; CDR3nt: TGCGCCAGCAAGGAGCGGGGGGGCTACGAGCAGTACTTC
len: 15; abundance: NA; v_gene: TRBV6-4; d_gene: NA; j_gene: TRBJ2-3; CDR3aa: CASPLELGAICTQYF; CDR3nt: TGTGCCAGCCCCCTAGAGCTGGGGGCCATTTGTACGCAGTATTTT
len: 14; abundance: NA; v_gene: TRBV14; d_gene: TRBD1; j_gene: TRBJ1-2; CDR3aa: CASSYQGGGYGYTF; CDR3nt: TGTGCCAGCAGCTATCAGGGGGGTGGCTATGGCTACACCTTC
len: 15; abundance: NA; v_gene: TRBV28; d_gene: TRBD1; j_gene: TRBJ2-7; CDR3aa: CASIRPGQGRSEQYF; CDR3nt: TGTGCCAGCATTAGACCGGGACAGGGCAGGAGCGAGCAGTACTTC
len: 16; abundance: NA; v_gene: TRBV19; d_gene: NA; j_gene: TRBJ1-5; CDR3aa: CASSMVGFSSNQPQHF; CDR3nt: TGTGCCAGTAGTATGGTCGGGTTTTCGAGCAATCAGCCCCAGCATTTT
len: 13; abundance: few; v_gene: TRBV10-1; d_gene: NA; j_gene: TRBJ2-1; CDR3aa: CASSEGGYNEQFF; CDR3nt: TGCGCCAGCAGTGAAGGAGGATACAATGAGCAGTTCTTC
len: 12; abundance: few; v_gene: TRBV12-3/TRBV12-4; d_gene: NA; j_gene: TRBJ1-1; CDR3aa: CASARENTEAFF; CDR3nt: TGTGCCAGCGCCCGGGAGAACACTGAAGCTTTCTTT
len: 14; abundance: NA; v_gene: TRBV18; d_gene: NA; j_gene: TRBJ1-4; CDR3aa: CASSPRDTDEKLFF; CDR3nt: TGTGCCAGCTCACCACGGGACACCGATGAAAAACTGTTTTTT
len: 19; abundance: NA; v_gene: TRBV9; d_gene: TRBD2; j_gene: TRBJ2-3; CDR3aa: CASSEGLAGGRRATDTQYF; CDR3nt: TGTGCCAGCAGCGAGGGACTAGCGGGAGGGCGGCGGGCCACAGATACGCAGTATTTT
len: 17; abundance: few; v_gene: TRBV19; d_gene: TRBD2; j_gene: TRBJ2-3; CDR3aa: CASSIISLAGGGDTQYF; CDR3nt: TGTGCCAGTAGTATAATCTCGCTAGCGGGGGGCGGGGATACGCAGTATTTT
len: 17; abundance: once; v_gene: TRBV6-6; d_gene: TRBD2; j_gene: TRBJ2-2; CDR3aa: CASIRLAGGPNTGELFF; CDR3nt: TGTGCCAGCATTCGACTAGCGGGGGGGCCGAACACCGGGGAGCTGTTTTTT
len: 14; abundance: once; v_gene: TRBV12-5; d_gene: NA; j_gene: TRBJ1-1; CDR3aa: CASGPRQVNTEAFF; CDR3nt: TGTGCTAGTGGTCCGCGACAGGTGAACACTGAAGCTTTCTTT
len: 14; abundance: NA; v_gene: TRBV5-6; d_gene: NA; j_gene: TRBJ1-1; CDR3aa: CASSLDTMNTEAFF; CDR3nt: TGTGCCAGCAGCTTGGACACCATGAACACTGAAGCTTTCTTT
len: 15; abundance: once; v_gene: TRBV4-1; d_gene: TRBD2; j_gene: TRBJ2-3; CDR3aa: CASSLTSGIPDTQYF; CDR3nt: TGCGCCAGCAGCCTGACTAGCGGGATTCCAGATACGCAGTATTTT
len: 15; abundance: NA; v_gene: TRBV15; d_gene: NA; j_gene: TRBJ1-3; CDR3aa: CATSREGRAGNTIYF; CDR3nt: TGTGCCACCAGCAGAGAGGGCAGGGCTGGAAACACCATATATTTT
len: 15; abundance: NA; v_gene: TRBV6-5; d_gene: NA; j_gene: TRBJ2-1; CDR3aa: CASSYNSPLPNEQFF; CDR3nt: TGTGCCAGCAGTTACAACAGCCCTCTCCCCAATGAGCAGTTCTTC
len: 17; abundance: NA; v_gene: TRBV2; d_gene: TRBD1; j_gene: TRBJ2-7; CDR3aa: CASSEYEAGTGAYEQYF; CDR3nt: TGTGCCAGCAGTGAATACGAGGCCGGGACAGGAGCCTACGAGCAGTACTTC
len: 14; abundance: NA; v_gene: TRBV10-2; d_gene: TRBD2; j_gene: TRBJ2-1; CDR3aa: CASTRTSGINEQFF; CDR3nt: TGCGCCAGCACCAGAACCAGCGGGATCAATGAGCAGTTCTTC
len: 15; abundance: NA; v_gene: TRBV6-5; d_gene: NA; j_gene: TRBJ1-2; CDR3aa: CASSYSIGGNYGYTF; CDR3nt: TGTGCCAGCAGTTACTCGATCGGGGGGAACTATGGCTACACCTTC
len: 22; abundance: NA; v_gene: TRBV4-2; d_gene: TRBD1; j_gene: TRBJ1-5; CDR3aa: CASSQQAGFRTGDFYSNQPQHF; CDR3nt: TGTGCCAGCAGCCAACAAGCAGGTTTCCGGACAGGGGACTTTTATAGCAATCAGCCCCAGCATTTT
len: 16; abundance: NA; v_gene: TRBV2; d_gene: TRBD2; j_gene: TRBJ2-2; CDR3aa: CASSSTSGSYTGELFF; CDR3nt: TGTGCCAGCAGTTCCACTAGCGGGAGTTACACCGGGGAGCTGTTTTTT
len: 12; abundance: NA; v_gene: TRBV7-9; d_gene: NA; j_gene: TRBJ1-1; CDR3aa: CASSLLGSEAFF; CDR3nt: TGTGCCAGCAGCCTTCTGGGCTCTGAAGCTTTCTTT
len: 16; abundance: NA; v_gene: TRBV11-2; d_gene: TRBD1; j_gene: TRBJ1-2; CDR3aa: CASRSLRPGGKYGYTF; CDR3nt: TGTGCCAGCAGGTCATTACGTCCAGGGGGCAAGTATGGCTACACCTTC
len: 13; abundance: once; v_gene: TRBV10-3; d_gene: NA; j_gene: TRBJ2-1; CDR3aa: CAISGPTYNEQFF; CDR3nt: TGTGCCATCAGTGGGCCAACCTACAATGAGCAGTTCTTC
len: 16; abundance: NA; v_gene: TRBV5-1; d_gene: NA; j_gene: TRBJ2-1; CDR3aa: CASSSYIDTTNNEQFF; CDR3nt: TGCGCCAGCAGCTCTTATATCGACACGACCAACAATGAGCAGTTCTTC
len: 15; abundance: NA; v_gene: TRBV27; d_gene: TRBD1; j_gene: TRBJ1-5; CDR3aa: CASSLLGQSNQPQHF; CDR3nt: TGTGCCAGCAGTTTATTGGGACAGTCGAATCAGCCCCAGCATTTT
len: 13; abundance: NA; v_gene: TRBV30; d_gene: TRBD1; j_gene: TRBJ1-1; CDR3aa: CAWNWGPGGEAFF; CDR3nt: TGTGCCTGGAATTGGGGCCCAGGGGGTGAAGCTTTCTTT
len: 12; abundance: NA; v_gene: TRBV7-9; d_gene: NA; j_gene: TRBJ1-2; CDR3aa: CASSFSGDGYTF; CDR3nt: TGTGCCAGCAGCTTCTCGGGGGATGGCTACACCTTC
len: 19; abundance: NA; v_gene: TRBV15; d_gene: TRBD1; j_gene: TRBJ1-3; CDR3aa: CATSGPSRDRPDSGNTIYF; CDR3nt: TGTGCCACCAGCGGCCCGTCCCGGGACAGGCCGGACTCTGGAAACACCATATATTTT